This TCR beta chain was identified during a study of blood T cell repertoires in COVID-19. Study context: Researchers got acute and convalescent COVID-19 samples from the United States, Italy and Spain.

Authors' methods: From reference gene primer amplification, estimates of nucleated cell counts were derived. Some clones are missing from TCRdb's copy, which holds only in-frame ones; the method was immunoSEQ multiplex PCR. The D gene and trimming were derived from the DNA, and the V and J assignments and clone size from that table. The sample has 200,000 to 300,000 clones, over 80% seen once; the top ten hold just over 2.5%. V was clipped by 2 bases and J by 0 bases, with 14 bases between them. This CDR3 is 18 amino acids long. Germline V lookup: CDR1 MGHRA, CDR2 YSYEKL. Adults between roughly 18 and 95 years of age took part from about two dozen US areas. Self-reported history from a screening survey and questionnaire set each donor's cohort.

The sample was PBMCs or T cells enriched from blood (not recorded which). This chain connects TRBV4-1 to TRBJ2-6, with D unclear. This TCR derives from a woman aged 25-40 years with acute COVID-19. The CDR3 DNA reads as TGCGCCAGCAGCCAAATTCTAGAGGTCCACTCTGGGGCCAACGTCCTGACTTTC. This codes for CASSQILEVHSGANVLTF.